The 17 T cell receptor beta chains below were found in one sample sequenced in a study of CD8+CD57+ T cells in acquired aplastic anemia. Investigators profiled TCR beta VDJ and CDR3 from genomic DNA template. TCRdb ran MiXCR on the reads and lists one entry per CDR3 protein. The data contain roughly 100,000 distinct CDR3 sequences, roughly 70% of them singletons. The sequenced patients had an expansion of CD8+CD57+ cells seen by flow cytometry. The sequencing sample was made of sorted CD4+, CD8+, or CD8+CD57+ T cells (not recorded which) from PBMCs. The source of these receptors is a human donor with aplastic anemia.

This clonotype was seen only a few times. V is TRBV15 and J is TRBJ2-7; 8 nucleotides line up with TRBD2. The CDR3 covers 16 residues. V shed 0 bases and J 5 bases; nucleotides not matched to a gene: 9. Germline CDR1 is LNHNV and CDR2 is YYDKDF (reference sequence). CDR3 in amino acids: CATSRDPAGLVHEQYF. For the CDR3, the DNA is TGTGCCACCAGCAGAGATCCCGCGGGACTAGTCCACGAGCAGTACTTC.

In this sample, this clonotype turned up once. CDR3 residues: CASSRDGATPQHF. Written as DNA, the CDR3 is TGTGCCAGCAGTCGGGACGGAGCGACGCCCCAGCATTTT. V gene TRBV12-3 or TRBV12-4 combines with J gene TRBJ1-5; the D gene is possibly TRBD1 (5 bases). The CDR3 length is 13 residues. Trimming pared 5 bases from V and 9 bases from J, leaving 14 bases between.

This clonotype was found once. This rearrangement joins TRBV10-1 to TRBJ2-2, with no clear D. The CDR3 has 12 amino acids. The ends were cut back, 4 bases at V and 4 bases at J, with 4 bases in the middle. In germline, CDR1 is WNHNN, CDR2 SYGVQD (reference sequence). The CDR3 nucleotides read TGCGCCAGCAGTGCCCTCACCGGGGAGCTGTTTTTT. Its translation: CASSALTGELFF.

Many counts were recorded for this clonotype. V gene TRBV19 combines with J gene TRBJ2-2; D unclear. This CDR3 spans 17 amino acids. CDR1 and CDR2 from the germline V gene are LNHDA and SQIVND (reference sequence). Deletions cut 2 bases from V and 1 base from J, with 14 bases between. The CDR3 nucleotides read TGTGCCAGTAGTATAATTGTCAGGCCGGGGAACACCGGGGAGCTGTTTTTT. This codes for CASSIIVRPGNTGELFF.

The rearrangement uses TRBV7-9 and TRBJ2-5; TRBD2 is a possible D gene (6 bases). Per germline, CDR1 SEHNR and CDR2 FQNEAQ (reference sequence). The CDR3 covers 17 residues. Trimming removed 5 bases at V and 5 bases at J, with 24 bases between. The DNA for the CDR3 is TGTGCCAGCAGCCCGCCCTTTCTGTATGGGAGGAGGGAGACCCAGTACTTC. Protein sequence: CASSPPFLYGRRETQYF. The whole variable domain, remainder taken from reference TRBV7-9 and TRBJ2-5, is DTGVSQNPRHKITKRGQNVTFRCDPISEHNRLYWYRQTLGQGPEFLTYFQNEAQLEKSRLLSDRFSAERPKGSFSTLEIQRTEQGDSAMYLCASSPPFLYGRRETQYFGPGTRLLVL.

CDR3 loop: CASSPFAGDEQYF. The CDR3 nucleotides read TGTGCCAGCAGCCCTTTTGCGGGGGACGAGCAGTACTTC. The gene calls are TRBV7-7 and TRBJ2-7, with TRBD2 identical over 7 bases. The ends lost 5 bases at V and 5 bases at J; junction bases unmatched: 6. The CDR3 loop spans 13 amino acids. Germline V CDR1 and CDR2: SSHAT, FNYEAQ (reference sequence). The variable domain in full, completed from reference TRBV7-7 and TRBJ2-7, reads GAGVSQSPRYKVTKRGQDVTLRCDPISSHATLYWYQQALGQGPEFLTYFNYEAQPDKSGLPSDRFSAERPEGSISTLTIQRTEQRDSAMYRCASSPFAGDEQYFGPGTRLTVT.

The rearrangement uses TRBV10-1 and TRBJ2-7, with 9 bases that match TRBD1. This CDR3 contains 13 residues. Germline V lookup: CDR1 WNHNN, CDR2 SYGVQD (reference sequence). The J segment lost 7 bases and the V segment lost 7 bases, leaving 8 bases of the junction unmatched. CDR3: CASNGGQGREQYF. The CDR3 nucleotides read TGCGCCAGCAACGGGGGACAGGGAAGAGAGCAGTACTTC.

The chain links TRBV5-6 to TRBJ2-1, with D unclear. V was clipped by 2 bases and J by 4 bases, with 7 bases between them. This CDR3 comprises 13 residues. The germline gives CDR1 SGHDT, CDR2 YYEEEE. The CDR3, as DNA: TGTGCCAGCAGCTTCCCGACTTACAATGAGCAGTTCTTC. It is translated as CASSFPTYNEQFF.

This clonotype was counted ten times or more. CDR3 nucleotide sequence: TGTGCCAGCAGCTTAGGGGGACTCGTCACAGATACGCAGTATTTT. Amino acid sequence: CASSLGGLVTDTQYF. The chain recombines TRBV7-9 with TRBJ2-3; maybe TRBD2 (6 bases). V was trimmed by 1 base and J by 2 bases, leaving 10 bases between them. CDR3 size: 15 residues. Germline assignment: CDR1 SEHNR and CDR2 FQNEAQ (reference sequence).

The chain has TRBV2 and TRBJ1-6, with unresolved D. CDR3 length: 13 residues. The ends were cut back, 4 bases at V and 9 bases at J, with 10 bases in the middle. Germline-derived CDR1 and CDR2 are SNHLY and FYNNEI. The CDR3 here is CASSVYTASPLHF. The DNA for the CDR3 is TGTGCCAGCAGTGTATACACCGCTTCACCCCTCCACTTT.

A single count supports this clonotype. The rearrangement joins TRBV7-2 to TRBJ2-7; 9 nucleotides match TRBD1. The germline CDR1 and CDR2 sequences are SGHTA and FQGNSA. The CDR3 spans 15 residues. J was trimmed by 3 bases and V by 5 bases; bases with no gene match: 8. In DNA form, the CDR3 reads TGTGCCAGCAGCACTGGCGGGACAGGGCGCTACGAGCAGTACTTC. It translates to CASSTGGTGRYEQYF.

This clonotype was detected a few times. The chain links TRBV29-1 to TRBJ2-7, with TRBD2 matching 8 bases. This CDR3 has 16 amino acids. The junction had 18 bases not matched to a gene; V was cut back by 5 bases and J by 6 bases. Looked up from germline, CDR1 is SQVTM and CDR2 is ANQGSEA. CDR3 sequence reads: CSVTGGAGVSSGEQYF. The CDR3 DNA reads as TGCAGCGTTACCGGGGGAGCGGGAGTGTCGTCCGGCGAGCAGTACTTC.

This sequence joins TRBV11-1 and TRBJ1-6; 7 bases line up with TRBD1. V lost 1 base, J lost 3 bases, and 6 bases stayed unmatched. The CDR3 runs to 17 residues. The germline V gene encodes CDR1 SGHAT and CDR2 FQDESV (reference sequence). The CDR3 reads CASSLVGRQGYNSPLHF. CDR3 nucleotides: TGTGCCAGCAGCTTAGTGGGCAGACAGGGCTATAATTCACCCCTCCACTTT. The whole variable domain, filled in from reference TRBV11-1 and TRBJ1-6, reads EAEVAQSPRYKITEKSQAVAFWCDPISGHATLYWYRQILGQGPELLVQFQDESVVDDSQLPKDRFSAERLKGVDSTLKIQPAELGDSAMYLCASSLVGRQGYNSPLHFGNGTRLTVT.

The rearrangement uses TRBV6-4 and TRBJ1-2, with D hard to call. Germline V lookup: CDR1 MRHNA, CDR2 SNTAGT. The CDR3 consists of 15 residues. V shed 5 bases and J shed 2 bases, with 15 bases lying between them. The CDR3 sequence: CASSLYTGSNYGYTF. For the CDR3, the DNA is TGTGCCAGCAGTCTGTACACCGGTTCGAACTATGGCTACACCTTC.

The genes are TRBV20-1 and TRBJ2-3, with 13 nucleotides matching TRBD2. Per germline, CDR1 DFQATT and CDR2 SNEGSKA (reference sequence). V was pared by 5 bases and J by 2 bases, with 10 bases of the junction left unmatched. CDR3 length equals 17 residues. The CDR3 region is CSALDRLAGGHTDTQYF. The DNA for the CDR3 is TGCAGTGCTTTGGATAGACTAGCGGGGGGCCACACAGATACGCAGTATTTT.

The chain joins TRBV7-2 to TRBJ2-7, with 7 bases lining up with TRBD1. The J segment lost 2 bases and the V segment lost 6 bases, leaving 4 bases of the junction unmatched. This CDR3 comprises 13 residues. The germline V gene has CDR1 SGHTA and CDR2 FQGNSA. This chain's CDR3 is CASSRDRPYEQYF. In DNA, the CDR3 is TGTGCCAGCAGTAGGGACAGACCCTACGAGCAGTACTTC. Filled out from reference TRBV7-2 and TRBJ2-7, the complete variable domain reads GAGVSQSPSNKVTEKGKDVELRCDPISGHTALYWYRQSLGQGLEFLIYFQGNSAPDKSGLPSDRFSAERTGGSVSTLTIQRTQQEDSAVYLCASSRDRPYEQYFGPGTRLTVT.

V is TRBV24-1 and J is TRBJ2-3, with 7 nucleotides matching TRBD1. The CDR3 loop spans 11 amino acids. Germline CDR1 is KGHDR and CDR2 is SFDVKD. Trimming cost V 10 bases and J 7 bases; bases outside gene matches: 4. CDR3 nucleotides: TGTGCCACGGCGGACAGGAATACGCAGTATTTT. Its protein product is CATADRNTQYF.